This T cell receptor (beta chain) appears in the sequencing data of a study of blood T cell repertoires in COVID-19. Study-level information: Whether acute or convalescent, the COVID-19 samples came from the United States, Italy and Spain.

Libraries were prepared by immunoSEQ multiplex PCR; TCRdb keeps only in-frame clonotypes and omits some of them. The table lists some 250,000 clones, about four fifths of them singletons. The V gene end was trimmed by 4 bases and the J gene end by 2 bases; junction bases not matched to a gene: 12. The CDR3 consists of 19 residues. Per germline, CDR1 LNHDA and CDR2 SQIVND (reference sequence). Sequencing was performed on peripheral blood. The genes are TRBV19 and TRBJ2-3; 13 bases align to TRBD2. This clonotype was obtained from a man aged 25-45 years who had recovered from COVID-19. This chain's CDR3 is CASSKTSGGPLLLTDTQYF. CDR3 sequence (DNA): TGTGCCAGTAGTAAGACTAGCGGGGGGCCCCTTTTACTCACAGATACGCAGTATTTT. The full variable domain, rest sourced from reference TRBV19 and TRBJ2-3, is DGGITQSPKYLFRKEGQNVTLSCEQNLNHDAMYWYRQDPGQGLRLIYYSQIVNDFQKGDIAEGYSVSREKKESFPLTVTSAQKNPTAFYLCASSKTSGGPLLLTDTQYFGPGTRLTVL.